The rows below give T cell receptor beta chains drawn from one sample of a study of blood T cell repertoires in COVID-19. Sequencing was performed with immunoSEQ multiplex PCR; in TCRdb, only in-frame clones are kept and a portion is missing. The sample includes roughly 160,000 clones, just under 90% of them seen just once. Sequencing was done on a sample of peripheral blood. These receptors originate from a woman in her 70s with COVID-19, enrolled during active disease. Both conserved end residues are part of each CDR3. The order of the fields is clone size, J gene, D gene, V gene, CDR3 protein, CDR3 DNA. D genes are given only for firm matches. Expanded clones get a size class; other rows say once, few or many, or leave the size out.

abundance: .
j_gene: TRBJ2-3
d_gene: TRBD2
v_gene: TRBV3-1/TRBV3-2
CDR3aa: CASSQDSGGVGDTQYF
CDR3nt: TGTGCCAGCAGCCAAGATTCCGGGGGGGTTGGAGATACGCAGTATTTT

abundance: .
j_gene: TRBJ2-5
d_gene: TRBD1
v_gene: TRBV5-1
CDR3aa: CASSFTGQGRKETQYF
CDR3nt: TGCGCCAGCAGCTTCACCGGACAGGGTCGCAAAGAGACCCAGTACTTC

abundance: .
j_gene: TRBJ1-3
d_gene: .
v_gene: TRBV7-9
CDR3aa: CASSLFTLLPTGRGNTIYF
CDR3nt: TGTGCCAGCAGCTTATTTACCCTCCTACCCACAGGACGGGGAAACACCATATATTTT

abundance: .
j_gene: TRBJ1-3
d_gene: .
v_gene: TRBV10-3
CDR3aa: CASKIDSGNTIYF
CDR3nt: TGTGCCTCCAAGATAGACTCTGGAAACACCATATATTTT

abundance: once
j_gene: TRBJ1-2
d_gene: TRBD1
v_gene: TRBV6-5
CDR3aa: CASSRGPEDGYTF
CDR3nt: TGTGCCAGCAGCAGGGGGCCGGAAGACGGCTACACCTTC

abundance: few
j_gene: TRBJ1-2
d_gene: TRBD1
v_gene: TRBV5-1
CDR3aa: CASSEGGTGGYGYTF
CDR3nt: TGCGCCAGCAGCGAGGGTGGGACAGGGGGCTATGGCTACACCTTC

abundance: .
j_gene: TRBJ1-5
d_gene: TRBD1
v_gene: TRBV5-1
CDR3aa: CASSGTGSSNQPQHF
CDR3nt: TGCGCCAGCAGCGGGACAGGGTCAAGCAATCAGCCCCAGCATTTT

abundance: .
j_gene: TRBJ1-1
d_gene: .
v_gene: TRBV6-5
CDR3aa: CASSYSRNTEAFF
CDR3nt: TGTGCCAGCAGTTACTCGAGGAACACTGAAGCTTTCTTT

abundance: .
j_gene: TRBJ1-1
d_gene: .
v_gene: TRBV19
CDR3aa: CASSIGGMNTEAFF
CDR3nt: TGTGCCAGTAGTATAGGCGGTATGAACACTGAAGCTTTCTTT

abundance: few
j_gene: TRBJ1-2
d_gene: .
v_gene: TRBV10-3
CDR3aa: CAIKEADPYGYTF
CDR3nt: TGTGCCATCAAGGAGGCCGACCCCTATGGCTACACCTTC

abundance: .
j_gene: TRBJ2-7
d_gene: .
v_gene: TRBV29-1
CDR3aa: CSVEGWRGEQYF
CDR3nt: TGCAGCGTTGAAGGCTGGAGGGGCGAGCAGTACTTC

abundance: few
j_gene: TRBJ1-1
d_gene: TRBD1
v_gene: TRBV5-1
CDR3aa: CASSIRTGGTNTEAFF
CDR3nt: TGCGCCAGCAGCATTAGGACAGGGGGAACAAACACTGAAGCTTTCTTT

abundance: once
j_gene: TRBJ2-1
d_gene: TRBD2
v_gene: TRBV11-2
CDR3aa: CASSLARAGGSNEQFF
CDR3nt: TGTGCCAGCAGCTTAGCACGAGCGGGGGGGTCCAATGAGCAGTTCTTC

abundance: .
j_gene: TRBJ1-6
d_gene: TRBD1
v_gene: TRBV9
CDR3aa: CASSGDRSSSPLHF
CDR3nt: TGTGCCAGCAGCGGGGACAGGAGTAGTTCACCCCTCCACTTT

abundance: .
j_gene: TRBJ1-6
d_gene: .
v_gene: TRBV6-5
CDR3aa: CASRPGGGNNSPLHF
CDR3nt: TGTGCCAGCAGGCCAGGCGGGGGCAATAATTCACCCCTCCACTTT

abundance: .
j_gene: TRBJ2-3
d_gene: TRBD2
v_gene: TRBV2
CDR3aa: CASRSGGGTDTQYF
CDR3nt: TGTGCCAGCAGAAGCGGGGGAGGCACAGATACGCAGTATTTT

abundance: .
j_gene: TRBJ2-7
d_gene: TRBD2
v_gene: TRBV11-2
CDR3aa: CASSLDRASGGRREQYF
CDR3nt: TGTGCCAGCAGCTTAGATAGGGCTAGCGGGGGGAGGCGCGAGCAGTACTTC

abundance: .
j_gene: TRBJ1-3
d_gene: TRBD1
v_gene: TRBV4-1
CDR3aa: CASGRQGSGNTIYF
CDR3nt: TGCGCCAGCGGTAGACAGGGCTCAGGAAACACCATATATTTT

abundance: .
j_gene: TRBJ1-2
d_gene: TRBD1
v_gene: TRBV6-1
CDR3aa: CASSDPGTGNYGYTF
CDR3nt: TGTGCCAGCAGTGACCCCGGGACAGGGAACTATGGCTACACCTTC

abundance: once
j_gene: TRBJ2-3
d_gene: TRBD1
v_gene: TRBV19
CDR3aa: CASSIRPTGWADTQYF
CDR3nt: TGTGCCAGTAGTATAAGGCCGACAGGGTGGGCAGATACGCAGTATTTT

abundance: .
j_gene: TRBJ1-4
d_gene: .
v_gene: TRBV30
CDR3aa: CAWKGGQTNEKLFF
CDR3nt: TGTGCCTGGAAGGGGGGGCAGACTAATGAAAAACTGTTTTTT

abundance: .
j_gene: TRBJ1-4
d_gene: .
v_gene: TRBV30
CDR3aa: CAWSATGMTTNEKLFF
CDR3nt: TGTGCCTGGAGCGCCACGGGGATGACAACTAATGAAAAACTGTTTTTT

abundance: few
j_gene: TRBJ1-1
d_gene: .
v_gene: TRBV19
CDR3aa: CASRRAAEAFF
CDR3nt: TGTGCCAGTAGGAGGGCGGCTGAAGCTTTCTTT

abundance: .
j_gene: TRBJ1-2
d_gene: TRBD1
v_gene: TRBV15
CDR3aa: CATSRVNDPGQLIYGYTF
CDR3nt: TGTGCCACCAGCAGAGTTAACGATCCGGGACAGCTTATCTATGGCTACACCTTC

abundance: .
j_gene: TRBJ2-2
d_gene: .
v_gene: TRBV6-5
CDR3aa: CASSTDRWNTGELFF
CDR3nt: TGTGCCAGCAGTACCGACAGGTGGAACACCGGGGAGCTGTTTTTT

abundance: .
j_gene: TRBJ1-2
d_gene: .
v_gene: TRBV7-9
CDR3aa: CASSEQGSPKGYTF
CDR3nt: TGTGCCAGCAGCGAACAGGGTTCCCCAAAAGGCTACACCTTC

abundance: .
j_gene: TRBJ1-4
d_gene: .
v_gene: TRBV28
CDR3aa: CASSELVIDEKLFF
CDR3nt: TGTGCCAGCAGCGAACTTGTGATCGATGAAAAACTGTTTTTT

abundance: .
j_gene: TRBJ2-3
d_gene: .
v_gene: TRBV28
CDR3aa: CASRGEGGTDTQYF
CDR3nt: TGTGCCAGCAGGGGGGAGGGGGGTACAGATACGCAGTATTTT

abundance: .
j_gene: TRBJ1-2
d_gene: .
v_gene: TRBV5-1
CDR3aa: CASSLEAGPTYGYTF
CDR3nt: TGCGCCAGCAGCTTGGAGGCAGGGCCCACGTATGGCTACACCTTC

abundance: .
j_gene: TRBJ2-5
d_gene: TRBD2
v_gene: TRBV9
CDR3aa: CASSVIAGPGETQYF
CDR3nt: TGTGCCAGCAGCGTAATAGCGGGGCCAGGGGAGACCCAGTACTTC

abundance: .
j_gene: TRBJ2-6
d_gene: TRBD2
v_gene: TRBV6-5
CDR3aa: CASQWGGLGANVLTF
CDR3nt: TGTGCCAGCCAATGGGGGGGACTGGGGGCCAACGTCCTGACTTTC

abundance: .
j_gene: TRBJ2-7
d_gene: .
v_gene: TRBV12-3/TRBV12-4
CDR3aa: CASQVFPGREQYF
CDR3nt: TGTGCCAGCCAGGTCTTCCCGGGGAGGGAGCAGTACTTC

abundance: .
j_gene: TRBJ1-1
d_gene: TRBD1
v_gene: TRBV28
CDR3aa: CAGSPTGGRLNTEAFF
CDR3nt: TGTGCCGGCAGTCCGACAGGGGGCCGCCTGAACACTGAAGCTTTCTTT

abundance: .
j_gene: TRBJ2-2
d_gene: TRBD1
v_gene: TRBV2
CDR3aa: CASSAQGALGTGELFF
CDR3nt: TGTGCCAGCAGTGCACAGGGGGCGCTGGGCACCGGGGAGCTGTTTTTT

abundance: few
j_gene: TRBJ2-7
d_gene: .
v_gene: TRBV5-1
CDR3aa: CASSGAAGEQYF
CDR3nt: TGCGCCAGCAGTGGAGCGGCCGGCGAGCAGTACTTC

abundance: .
j_gene: TRBJ1-5
d_gene: TRBD1
v_gene: TRBV19
CDR3aa: CASSTTGGNQPQHF
CDR3nt: TGTGCCAGTAGTACTACAGGGGGCAATCAGCCCCAGCATTTT